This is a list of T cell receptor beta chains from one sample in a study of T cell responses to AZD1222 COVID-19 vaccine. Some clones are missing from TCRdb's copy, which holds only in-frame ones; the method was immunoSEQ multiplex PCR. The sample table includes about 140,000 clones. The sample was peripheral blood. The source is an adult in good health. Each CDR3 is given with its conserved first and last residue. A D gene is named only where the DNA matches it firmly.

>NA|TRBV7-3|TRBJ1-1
CASSPVPGTEAFF
TGTGCCAGCAGCCCAGTCCCAGGCACTGAAGCTTTCTTT
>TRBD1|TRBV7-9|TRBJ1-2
CASSLGQGGTYGYTF
TGTGCCAGCAGCTTGGGACAGGGCGGGACCTATGGCTACACCTTC
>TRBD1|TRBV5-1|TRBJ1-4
CASSTTGVAATNEKLFF
TGCGCCAGCAGCACGACAGGGGTAGCCGCAACTAATGAAAAACTGTTTTTT
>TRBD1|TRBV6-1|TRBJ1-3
CASSGPGTGHFSGNTIYF
TGTGCCAGCAGTGGCCCCGGGACAGGCCATTTCTCTGGAAACACCATATATTTT
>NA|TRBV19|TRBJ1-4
CASSNGRDTPAANEKLFF
TGTGCCAGTAGTAATGGAAGGGACACTCCTGCTGCTAATGAAAAACTGTTTTTT
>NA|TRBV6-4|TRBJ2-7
CALSGHTYEQYF
TGTGCCTTATCGGGACACACCTACGAGCAGTACTTC
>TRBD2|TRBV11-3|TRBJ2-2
CASSPRSGGDTGELFF
TGTGCCAGCAGTCCTAGAAGCGGGGGGGACACCGGGGAGCTGTTTTTT
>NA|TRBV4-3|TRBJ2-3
CASSQGLGDTQYF
TGCGCCAGCAGCCAAGGCCTTGGAGATACGCAGTATTTT
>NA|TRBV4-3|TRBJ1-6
CASSQVGGLNNFSPLHF
TGCGCCAGCAGCCAAGTAGGGGGGCTGAACAATTTTTCACCCCTCCACTTT
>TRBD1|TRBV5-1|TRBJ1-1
CASSFGDRGYYTEAFF
TGCGCCAGCAGCTTCGGGGACAGGGGTTATTACACTGAAGCTTTCTTT
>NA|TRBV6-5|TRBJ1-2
CAAGESYGYTF
TGTGCCGCCGGGGAGAGCTATGGCTACACCTTC
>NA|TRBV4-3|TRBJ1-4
CASSQDRGYNEKLFF
TGCGCCAGCAGCCAAGACAGGGGTTACAACGAAAAACTGTTTTTT
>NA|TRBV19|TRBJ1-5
CASSGDGNQPQHF
TGTGCCAGTTCGGGAGACGGCAATCAGCCCCAGCATTTT
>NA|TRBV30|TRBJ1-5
CAWSADSNQPQHF
TGTGCCTGGAGTGCAGATAGCAATCAGCCCCAGCATTTT
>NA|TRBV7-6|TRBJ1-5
CASSPGPLGGQPQHF
TGTGCCAGCAGCCCCGGGCCCCTAGGGGGACAGCCCCAGCATTTT
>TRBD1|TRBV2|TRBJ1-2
CASGEGQTYGYTF
TGTGCCAGCGGGGAGGGACAGACCTATGGCTACACCTTC
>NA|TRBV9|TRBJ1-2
CASSASKFGYGYTF
TGTGCCAGCAGCGCAAGTAAGTTTGGCTATGGCTACACCTTC
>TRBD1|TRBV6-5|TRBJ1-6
CASSYSGTVNSPLHF
TGTGCCAGCAGTTACTCGGGGACAGTTAATTCACCCCTCCACTTT
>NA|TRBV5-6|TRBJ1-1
CASSPIRQGYRMNTEAFF
TGTGCCAGCAGCCCTATTCGGCAGGGATATAGAATGAACACTGAAGCTTTCTTT
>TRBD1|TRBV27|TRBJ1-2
CASSLSWSGGAIGGGYTF
TGTGCCAGCAGTTTATCATGGTCAGGGGGTGCCATAGGGGGTGGCTACACCTTC
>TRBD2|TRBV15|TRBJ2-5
CATSRDLAGGRETQYF
TGTGCCACCAGCAGAGATTTAGCGGGGGGCAGGGAGACCCAGTACTTC
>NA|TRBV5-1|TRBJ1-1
CASSLQGGNTEAFF
TGCGCCAGCTCATTACAGGGTGGGAACACTGAAGCTTTCTTT
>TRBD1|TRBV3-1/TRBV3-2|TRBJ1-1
CASSRRDRANTEAFF
TGTGCCAGCAGCCGAAGGGACAGGGCGAACACTGAAGCTTTCTTT
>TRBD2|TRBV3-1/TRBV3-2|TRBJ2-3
CASSVPGLAGRSTDTQYF
TGTGCCAGCAGCGTGCCGGGACTAGCGGGACGCAGCACAGATACGCAGTATTTT
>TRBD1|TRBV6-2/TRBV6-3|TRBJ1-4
CASSSFRGREKLFF
TGTGCCAGCAGCTCCTTCAGGGGGCGAGAAAAACTGTTTTTT
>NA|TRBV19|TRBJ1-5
CASSILDRSNQPQHF
TGTGCCAGTAGTATCCTCGACCGGAGCAATCAGCCCCAGCATTTT
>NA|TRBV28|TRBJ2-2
CASSADPANTGELFF
TGTGCCAGCAGTGCCGACCCAGCGAACACCGGGGAGCTGTTTTTT
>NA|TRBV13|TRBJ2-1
CASSPRGGLDNEQFF
TGTGCCAGCAGCCCCCGAGGAGGGCTTGACAATGAGCAGTTCTTC
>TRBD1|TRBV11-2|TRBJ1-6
CASSIQGAANSPLHF
TGTGCCAGCAGCATACAGGGGGCTGCTAATTCACCCCTCCACTTT
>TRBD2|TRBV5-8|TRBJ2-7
CASSIKRGVLHEQYF
TGTGCCAGCAGCATAAAGCGGGGGGTGTTGCACGAGCAGTACTTC
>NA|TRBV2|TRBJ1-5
CASTPRVNQPQHF
TGTGCCAGCACCCCCCGGGTTAATCAGCCCCAGCATTTT
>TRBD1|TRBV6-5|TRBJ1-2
CASRSTGARAYTF
TGTGCCAGCAGGTCTACAGGGGCTCGGGCCTACACCTTC
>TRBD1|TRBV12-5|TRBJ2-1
CASGLPGQINEQFF
TGTGCTAGTGGTTTGCCGGGACAGATCAATGAGCAGTTCTTC
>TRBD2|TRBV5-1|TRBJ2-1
CASSLALVLSGKDEQFF
TGCGCCAGCAGCTTGGCCCTGGTCCTTAGCGGGAAGGATGAGCAGTTCTTC
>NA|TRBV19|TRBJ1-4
CAGGLSIRVPNEKLFF
TGTGCCGGGGGGTTATCGATTCGGGTACCTAATGAAAAACTGTTTTTT
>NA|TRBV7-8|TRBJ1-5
CASSLGDYNQPQHF
TGTGCCAGCAGCTTAGGAGACTACAATCAGCCCCAGCATTTT
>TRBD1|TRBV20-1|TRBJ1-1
CSASYRGTGNTEAFF
TGCAGTGCTAGTTACCGCGGGACAGGGAACACTGAAGCTTTCTTT
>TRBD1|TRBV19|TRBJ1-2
CASSLGQARGGYTF
TGTGCCAGTAGCCTTGGACAGGCGCGAGGGGGCTACACCTTC
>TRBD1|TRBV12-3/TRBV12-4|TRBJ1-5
CASSRDRNQPQHF
TGTGCCAGCAGTCGGGACAGAAATCAGCCCCAGCATTTT
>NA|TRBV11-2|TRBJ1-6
CASSPTSDSPLHF
TGTGCCAGCAGCCCGACATCAGACTCACCCCTCCACTTT
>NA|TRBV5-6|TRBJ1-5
CASSLSGLNQPQHF
TGTGCCAGCAGCTTATCCGGGCTGAATCAGCCCCAGCATTTT
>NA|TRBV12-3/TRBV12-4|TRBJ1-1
CASTYATEAFF
TGTGCCAGCACTTACGCCACTGAAGCTTTCTTT
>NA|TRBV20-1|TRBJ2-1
CSANLYNEQFF
TGCAGTGCAAACCTCTACAATGAGCAGTTCTTC